This TCR beta chain emerged from a study of shared clonotypes between healthy human individuals. For the study at large: Donors were a couple of women and a few men aged 18 to 49. General observations from the study: The study generally estimated greater richness for naive than memory subsets.

The CDR3 spans 14 residues. The trim removed 4 bases at V and 2 bases at J, leaving 3 bases unmatched. Germline V lookup: CDR1 KGHSH, CDR2 LQKENI. Study processing details: For the immunoSEQ data, sequences were junction-only without quality scores, so filtering differed. Clones were sequenced by immunoSEQ multiplex PCR, and TCRdb holds only the in-frame ones, with some missing. Clone size and the V and J calls come from that table; the DNA yielded D and trimming. The table includes roughly 1,500,000 clones, roughly 98% detected once. Comments on this clone: Its antigen is currently unknown.

Sample: naive CD4+ T cells sorted from blood. Subset denoted: CD45RA+ positively selected. The V gene is TRBV18, the J gene TRBJ2-3; 7 nucleotides line up with TRBD1. The sequence derives from a young man in good health. This CDR3 reads CASSLGQFTDTQYF. The CDR3 DNA reads as TGTGCCAGCTCACTGGGACAGTTCACAGATACGCAGTATTTT.